Given below is one TCR beta chain in context. Its antigen has not been determined. No clone much larger than this one lies a single base away; base qualities are absent. Patients with a history of autoimmune disease or receiving systemic immunosuppression were excluded from the trial. Peripheral blood for TCR sequencing was collected from all dose cohorts at baseline, on cycle 4 day 1, and on cycle 7 day 1. The samples were drawn from a first-in-human, open-label, multicenter phase I dose-escalation trial of ivuxolimab. Adults with locally advanced or metastatic melanoma, renal cell carcinoma, hepatocellular carcinoma or head and neck squamous cell carcinoma were enrolled in the trial. Before TCR sequencing, CD4+ and CD8+ T cells were separately sorted from peripheral blood. Genomic DNA was isolated from the sorted cells so that the TCRbeta CDR3 region could be sequenced. The immunoSEQ Assay was used to sequence the TCRbeta CDR3 regions. The immuneACCESS repertoire file appears here via TCRdb, limited to in-frame rearrangements. These files lack a portion of the clones; in checked studies, under half of the deficit traces to unresolved V genes, and the cause of the others is not known. The sample contains approximately 14,000 clones, about 80% of them found a single time. The biggest ten clones account for about 35% of the sample.

The cysteine opens and the phenylalanine closes a CDR3 of 17 amino acids. The read is trimmed to its CDR3 DNA, 51 bases read in frame from base 1. V has 1 base trimmed and J has 2 bases trimmed; junction bases matching no gene number 6. CDR1 and CDR2 are drawn from the germline V gene: SGHTA, FQGNSA. This entry comes from a study of OX40 agonist ivuxolimab in advanced cancers. Broadly, across the study: Ivuxolimab was a fully human IgG2 agonistic monoclonal antibody targeting the costimulatory receptor OX40 (CD134). Intravenous ivuxolimab was administered to patients every 2 weeks at six dose levels: 0.01, 0.1, 0.3, 1.5, 3 and 10 mg/kg. Among the 50 to 55 dose-escalation patients, about 20 had hepatocellular carcinoma, about 15 melanoma, 9 renal cell carcinoma and 9 head and neck cancer. A male proportion of roughly 85% and a mean age of 60 years, ranging from 23 to 79, were recorded for the dose-escalation cohort. Prior anti-PD-1, anti-PD-L1 or anti-CTLA-4 therapy was permitted, and approximately 40% of dose-escalation patients had received checkpoint inhibitors. Partial responses were achieved by three dose-escalation patients, of whom one had hepatocellular carcinoma and two had cutaneous melanoma. Peripheral TCRbeta sequencing was intended to test whether TCR sequence diversity was altered and clonal T-cell expansion was caused by ivuxolimab. The monotherapy dose-escalation portion (N of about 50 patients) of the phase I ivuxolimab trial is reported in the paper.

The study at large found these results: Which antigens the clonally expanded peripheral T cells were specific for was not determined. At doses of 0.1 to 3.0 mg/kg, clonal expansion of both CD4+ and CD8+ blood T cells was observed from baseline to week 6. In partial responders in the 0.1-3.0 mg/kg groups, normalized peripheral clonal expansion was found to be among the lowest, especially among CD8+ T cells. Low levels of normalized T-cell clonal expansion were also seen in some patients who did not respond. On average, CD8+ T cells showed more expanded clones than CD4+ T cells after ivuxolimab.

The sequence was collected from an adult with an advanced solid tumor such as melanoma, head and neck, liver or kidney cancer. The material was CD4+ or CD8+ T cells sorted from blood, obtained in a trial of the OX40 agonist ivuxolimab. The V gene is TRBV7-2 and the J gene is TRBJ2-7, and TRBD1 matches 12 of the central bases. The nucleotide sequence reads TGTGCCAGCAGCTTAGGGGACAGGGGGCGAAGGGCCTACGAGCAGTACTTC. It translates as CASSLGDRGRRAYEQYF. Here the CDR3 is joined to the reference TRBV7-2 and TRBJ2-7 genes, and the full variable domain is: GAGVSQSPSNKVTEKGKDVELRCDPISGHTALYWYRQSLGQGLEFLIYFQGNSAPDKSGLPSDRFSAERTGGSVSTLTIQRTQQEDSAVYLCASSLGDRGRRAYEQYFGPGTRLTVT.